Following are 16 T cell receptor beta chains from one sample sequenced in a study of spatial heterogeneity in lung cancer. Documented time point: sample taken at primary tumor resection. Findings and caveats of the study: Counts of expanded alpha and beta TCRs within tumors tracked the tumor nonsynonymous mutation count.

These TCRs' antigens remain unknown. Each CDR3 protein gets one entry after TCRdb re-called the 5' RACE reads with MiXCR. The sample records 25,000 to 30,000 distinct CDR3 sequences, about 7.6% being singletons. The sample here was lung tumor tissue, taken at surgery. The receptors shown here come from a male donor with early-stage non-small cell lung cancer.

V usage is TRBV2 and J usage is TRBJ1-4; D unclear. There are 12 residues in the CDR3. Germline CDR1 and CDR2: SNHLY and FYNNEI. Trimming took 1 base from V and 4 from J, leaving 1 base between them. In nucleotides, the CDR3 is TGTGCCAGCAGTGAAGATAATGAAAAACTGTTTTTT. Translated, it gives CASSEDNEKLFF. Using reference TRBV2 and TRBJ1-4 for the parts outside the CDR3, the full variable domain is EPEVTQTPSHQVTQMGQEVILRCVPISNHLYFYWYRQILGQKVEFLVSFYNNEISEKSEIFDDQFSVERPDGSNFTLKIRSTKLEDSAMYFCASSEDNEKLFFGSGTQLSVL.

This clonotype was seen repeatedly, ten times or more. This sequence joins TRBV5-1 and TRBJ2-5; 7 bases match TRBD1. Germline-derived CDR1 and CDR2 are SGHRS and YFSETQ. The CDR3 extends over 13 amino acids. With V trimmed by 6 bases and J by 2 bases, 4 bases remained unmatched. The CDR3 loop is CASTGQVQETQYF. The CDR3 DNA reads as TGCGCCAGCACCGGACAGGTACAAGAGACCCAGTACTTC.

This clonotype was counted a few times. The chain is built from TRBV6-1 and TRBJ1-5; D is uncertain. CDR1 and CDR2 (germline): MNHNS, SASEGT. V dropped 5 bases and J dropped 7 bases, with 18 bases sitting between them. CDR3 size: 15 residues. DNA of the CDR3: TGTGCCAGCAGTCCGGGAGGTATTGTGACCCAGCCCCAGCATTTT. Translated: CASSPGGIVTQPQHF.

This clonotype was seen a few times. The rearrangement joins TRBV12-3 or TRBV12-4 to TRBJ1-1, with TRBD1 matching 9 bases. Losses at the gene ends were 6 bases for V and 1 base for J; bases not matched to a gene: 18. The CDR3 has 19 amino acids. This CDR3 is CASSPHGDRAPFQNTEAFF. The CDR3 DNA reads TGTGCCAGCAGCCCTCACGGGGACAGGGCGCCTTTCCAGAACACTGAAGCTTTCTTT.

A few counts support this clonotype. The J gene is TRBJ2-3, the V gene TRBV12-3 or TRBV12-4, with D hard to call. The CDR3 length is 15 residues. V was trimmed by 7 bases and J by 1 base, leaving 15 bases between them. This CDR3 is CASTKSGLGTDTQYF. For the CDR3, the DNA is TGTGCCAGCACTAAATCAGGTCTAGGCACAGATACGCAGTATTTT.

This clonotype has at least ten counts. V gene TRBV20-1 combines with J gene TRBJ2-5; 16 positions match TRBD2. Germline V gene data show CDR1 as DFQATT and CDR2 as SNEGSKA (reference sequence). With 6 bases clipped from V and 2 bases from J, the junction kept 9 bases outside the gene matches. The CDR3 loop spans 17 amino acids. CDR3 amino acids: CSAGTSGGADGQETQYF. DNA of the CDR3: TGCAGTGCCGGGACTAGCGGGGGGGCCGACGGGCAAGAGACCCAGTACTTC.

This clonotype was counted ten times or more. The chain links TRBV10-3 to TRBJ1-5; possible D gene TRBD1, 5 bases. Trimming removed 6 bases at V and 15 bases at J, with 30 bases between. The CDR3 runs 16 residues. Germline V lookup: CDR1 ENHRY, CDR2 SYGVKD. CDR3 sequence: CAISEERAGSRRGRHF. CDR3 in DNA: TGTGCCATCAGCGAGGAAAGGGCAGGGAGCCGGAGGGGACGGCATTTT.

The CDR3 loop is CASSRIGIQETQYF. As DNA, the CDR3 is TGTGCCAGCAGTCGAATTGGGATCCAAGAGACCCAGTACTTC. The chain carries TRBV28 and TRBJ2-5; no clear D. V shed 5 bases and J shed 1 base, with 11 bases lying between them. Germline CDR1 reads MDHEN; CDR2 reads SYDVKM. The CDR3 extends over 14 amino acids.

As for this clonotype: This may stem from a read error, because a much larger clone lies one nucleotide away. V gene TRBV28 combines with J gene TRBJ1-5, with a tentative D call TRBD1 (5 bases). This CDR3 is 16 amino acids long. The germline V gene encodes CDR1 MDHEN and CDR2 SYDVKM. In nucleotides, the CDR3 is TGTGCCAGCAGTTTATCCCGTGTTAGGGGATGGCAGCCCCGGCATTTT. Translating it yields CASSLSRVRGWQPRHF.

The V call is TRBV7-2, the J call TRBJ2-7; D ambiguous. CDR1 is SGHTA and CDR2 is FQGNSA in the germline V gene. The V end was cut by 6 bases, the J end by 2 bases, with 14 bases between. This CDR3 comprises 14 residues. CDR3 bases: TGTGCCAGCAGTTACACGGCGGCTACCTACGAGCAGTACTTC. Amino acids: CASSYTAATYEQYF.

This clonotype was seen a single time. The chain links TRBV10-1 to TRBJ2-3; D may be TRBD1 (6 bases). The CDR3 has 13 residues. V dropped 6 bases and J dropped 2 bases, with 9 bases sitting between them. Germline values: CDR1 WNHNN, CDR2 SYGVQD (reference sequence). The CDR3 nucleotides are TGCGCCAGCAGCGGGACAATCACAGATACGCAGTATTTT. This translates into CASSGTITDTQYF.

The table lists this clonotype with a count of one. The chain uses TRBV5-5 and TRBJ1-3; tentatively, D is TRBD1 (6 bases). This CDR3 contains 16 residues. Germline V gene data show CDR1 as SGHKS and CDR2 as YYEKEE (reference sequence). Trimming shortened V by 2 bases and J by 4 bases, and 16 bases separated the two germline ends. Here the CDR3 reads CASSFGGAGAGNTIYF. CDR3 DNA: TGTGCCAGCAGCTTCGGAGGGGCAGGGGCCGGAAACACCATATATTTT.

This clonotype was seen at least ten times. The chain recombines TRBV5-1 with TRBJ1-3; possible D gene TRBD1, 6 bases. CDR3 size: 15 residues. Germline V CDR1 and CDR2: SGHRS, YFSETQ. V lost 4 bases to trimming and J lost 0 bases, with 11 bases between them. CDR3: CASSPDSGSGNTIYF. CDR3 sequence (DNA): TGCGCCAGCAGCCCGGACAGCGGCTCTGGAAACACCATATATTTT. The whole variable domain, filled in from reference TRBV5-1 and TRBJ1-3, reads KAGVTQTPRYLIKTRGQQVTLSCSPISGHRSVSWYQQTPGQGLQFLFEYFSETQRNKGNFPGRFSGRQFSNSRSEMNVSTLELGDSALYLCASSPDSGSGNTIYFGEGSWLTVV.

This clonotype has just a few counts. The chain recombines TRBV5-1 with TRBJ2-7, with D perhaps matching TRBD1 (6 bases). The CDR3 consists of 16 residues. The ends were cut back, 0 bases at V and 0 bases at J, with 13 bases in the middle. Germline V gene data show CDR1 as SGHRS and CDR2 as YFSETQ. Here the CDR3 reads CASSLGEQGGSYEQYF. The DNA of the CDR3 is TGCGCCAGCAGCTTGGGAGAGCAAGGGGGCTCCTACGAGCAGTACTTC. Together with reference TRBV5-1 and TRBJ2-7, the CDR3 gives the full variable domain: KAGVTQTPRYLIKTRGQQVTLSCSPISGHRSVSWYQQTPGQGLQFLFEYFSETQRNKGNFPGRFSGRQFSNSRSEMNVSTLELGDSALYLCASSLGEQGGSYEQYFGPGTRLTVT.

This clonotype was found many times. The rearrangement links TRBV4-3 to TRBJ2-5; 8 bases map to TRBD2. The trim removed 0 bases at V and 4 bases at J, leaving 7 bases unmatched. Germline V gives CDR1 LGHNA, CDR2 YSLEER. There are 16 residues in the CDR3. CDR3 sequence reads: CASSQDRGGGSETQYF. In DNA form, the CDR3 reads TGCGCCAGCAGCCAAGACCGGGGGGGAGGGTCAGAGACCCAGTACTTC.

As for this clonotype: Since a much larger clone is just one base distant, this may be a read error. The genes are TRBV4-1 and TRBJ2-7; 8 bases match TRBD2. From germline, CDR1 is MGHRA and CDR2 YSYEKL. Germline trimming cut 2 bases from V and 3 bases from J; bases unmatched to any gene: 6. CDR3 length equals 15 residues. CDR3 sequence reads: CASSQQSREVYEQYF. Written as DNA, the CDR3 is TGCGCCAGCAGCCAACAGTCGCGGGAGGTCTACGAGCAGTACTTC.